A single TCR beta chain is shown here with its context. Its specificity is not known. TCRdb analysed the 5' RACE reads with MiXCR anew, one entry per CDR3 protein. The table shows 300,000 to 350,000 distinct CDR3 sequences, with 13% occurring only once. The CDR3 runs 13 residues. Per germline, CDR1 SGHNT and CDR2 YYREEE (reference sequence). Trimming left V 4 bases short and J 8 bases short, with 13 bases between. The data are from a study of T-cell memory formation after mild COVID-19. Study results and caveats: SARS-CoV-2 specificity was not confirmed for second-wave clones peaking on day 37.

This rearrangement joins TRBV5-4 to TRBJ2-4; the D gene could be TRBD1 or TRBD2 (5 bases each). The source of this sequence is a man aged 18 to 35 who had mild COVID-19 (a few samples of this study predate the infection). Cell type and time point are not known. The sequencing input was PBMCs or a T cell subset sorted from them (not recorded which). The CDR3 nucleotides are TGTGCCAGCAGCGTGGACACGGAGGACATTCAGTACTTC. Translated, it gives CASSVDTEDIQYF.